This TCR beta chain was captured by sequencing in a study of T cell responses to AZD1222 COVID-19 vaccine. The germline V gene encodes CDR1 SGHDN and CDR2 FVKESK. V dropped 4 bases and J dropped 7 bases, with 8 bases sitting between them. The CDR3 contains 12 residues. Only in-frame clones appear in the TCRdb table, and some are missing; sequencing was by immunoSEQ multiplex PCR. The table has some 200,000 clones, about 89% seen once. Sequences were derived from peripheral blood, sampled 28 days after the second AZD1222 dose. The V and J genes are TRBV14 and TRBJ2-1, with D uncertain. The sequence was obtained from an adult who received the AZD1222 COVID-19 vaccine. The CDR3 DNA is TGTGCCAGCAGCCCAACGAGGAATGAGCAGTTCTTC. Residues: CASSPTRNEQFF.